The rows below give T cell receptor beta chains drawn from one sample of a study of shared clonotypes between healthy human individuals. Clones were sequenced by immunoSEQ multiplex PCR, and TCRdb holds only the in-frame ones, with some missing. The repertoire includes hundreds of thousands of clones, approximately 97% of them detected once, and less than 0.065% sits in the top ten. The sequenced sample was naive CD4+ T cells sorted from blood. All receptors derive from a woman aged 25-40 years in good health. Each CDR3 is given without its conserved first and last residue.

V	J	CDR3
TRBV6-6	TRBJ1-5	ASMGRDVLNQPQH
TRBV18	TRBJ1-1	ASSQRVSRTEAF
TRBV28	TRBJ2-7	ASSLPGDSYEQY
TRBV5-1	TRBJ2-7	ASSLGGGASYEQY
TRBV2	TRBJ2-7	ASSVEIAGNEQY
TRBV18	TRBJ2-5	ASSPASGRGETQY
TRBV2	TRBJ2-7	ASSAGQDYEQY
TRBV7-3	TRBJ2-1	ASSLRSPGTSGDNEQF
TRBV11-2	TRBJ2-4	ASSPRELAKNIQY
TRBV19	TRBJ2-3	ASSIPLAGRGDTQY
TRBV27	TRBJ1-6	ASSTPGGGSPLH
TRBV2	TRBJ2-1	ATSQTGTSGSEQF
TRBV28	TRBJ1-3	ASSPTAFGVSRNTIY
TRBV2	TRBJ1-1	ASSVTREAF
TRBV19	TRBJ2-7	ASSLPSGREQY
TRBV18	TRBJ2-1	ASSPTSGRDNEQF
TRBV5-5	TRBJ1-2	ASSSPRDSYGYT
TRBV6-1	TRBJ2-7	ASSDGDGPYEQY
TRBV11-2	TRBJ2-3	ASSFTESTDTQY
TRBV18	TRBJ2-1	ASSHQGLGTGVNEQF
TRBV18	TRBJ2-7	ASSPPGISLVRY
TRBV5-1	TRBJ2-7	ASRGAGNEQY
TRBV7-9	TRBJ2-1	ASSPGTSGYNEQF
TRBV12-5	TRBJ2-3	ASGWTGRMTNRSADTQY
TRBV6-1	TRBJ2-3	ASNHPSADTQY
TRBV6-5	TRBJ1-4	ASSYSDRSNEKLF
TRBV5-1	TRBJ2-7	ASSLQGDSYEQY
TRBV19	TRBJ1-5	ASSSGQSYLIQPQH
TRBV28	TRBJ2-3	ASTPPIPTTDTQY
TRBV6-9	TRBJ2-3	ASSYSEGTDTQY
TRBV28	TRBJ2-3	ASSQGGPTDTQY
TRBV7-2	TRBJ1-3	ASSLGGASGNTIY
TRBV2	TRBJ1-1	ASVTGGPNTEAF
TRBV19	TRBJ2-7	ASPLTGARYEQY
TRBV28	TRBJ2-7	ASRASGYEQY
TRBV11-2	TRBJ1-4	ASSPQQAISEKLF
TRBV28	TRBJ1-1	ASRSGTGAGYGTEAF
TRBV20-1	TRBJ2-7	SATRYEQY
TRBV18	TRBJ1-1	ASPTVPGAVNTEAF
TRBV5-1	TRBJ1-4	ASSFEPGRSEKLF
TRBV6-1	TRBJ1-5	ASIKDQPQH
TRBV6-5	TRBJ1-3	ASSPSGTLGNTIY
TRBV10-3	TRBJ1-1	AIRGYSEAF
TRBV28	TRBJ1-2	ASSFPGTPALGYT
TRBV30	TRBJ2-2	AWSPEQGPGELF
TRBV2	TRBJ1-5	ASRQGVNQPQH
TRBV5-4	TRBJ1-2	ASSSTGEGDYGYT
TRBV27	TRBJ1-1	ASSSSGGRAGTEAF